Shown below are 24 T cell receptor beta chains from a single sample sequenced in a study of blood T cell repertoires in COVID-19. Clones were sequenced by immunoSEQ multiplex PCR, and TCRdb holds only the in-frame ones, with some missing. The table includes around 130,000 clones, over 80% detected once. Sequenced input: peripheral blood. The receptors come from a man between 65 and 85 years old with acute or convalescent COVID-19.

V gene TRBV6-5 combines with J gene TRBJ2-3, with 8 bases identical to TRBD1. V dropped 9 bases and J dropped 4; count of bases not matched to a gene: 6. Germline assignment: CDR1 MNHEY and CDR2 SVGAGI. CDR3 length: 13 residues. The CDR3 region is CASPGGAPDTQYF. CDR3 bases: TGTGCCAGTCCAGGGGGCGCCCCAGATACGCAGTATTTT.

The chain carries TRBV5-1 and TRBJ2-2, with TRBD1 as a possible D gene (6 bases). The V gene's germline CDR1 is SGHRS and CDR2 YFSETQ. The CDR3 contains 17 residues. V shed 4 bases and J shed 0 bases, with 16 bases lying between them. The CDR3 loop is CASSARTDRPNTGELFF. CDR3 nucleotide sequence: TGCGCCAGCAGCGCTCGGACGGACAGACCGAACACCGGGGAGCTGTTTTTT.

The chain is built from TRBV18 and TRBJ1-1; a weak D match, TRBD1 (6 bases). V lost 1 base and J lost 3, with 9 bases in between. Germline V gene data show CDR1 as KGHSH and CDR2 as LQKENI. The CDR3 contains 14 residues. CDR3: CASSPRNRDTEAFF. The DNA for the CDR3 is TGTGCCAGCTCACCACGGAACAGGGACACTGAAGCTTTCTTT.

This chain connects TRBV5-6 to TRBJ2-4, with D possibly being TRBD2 (6 bases). Trimming removed 3 bases at V and 7 bases at J, with 11 bases between. CDR1 is SGHDT, CDR2 YYEEEE, per germline. The CDR3 loop spans 13 amino acids. CDR3 nucleotides: TGTGCCAGCAGCTGGACTAACCAGAACATTCAGTACTTC. The encoded protein is CASSWTNQNIQYF.

V and J are TRBV25-1 and TRBJ1-1; no firm D call. Trimming left V 6 bases short and J 3 bases short, with 14 bases between. This CDR3 has 14 residues. The germline gives CDR1 MGHDK, CDR2 SYGVNS. The CDR3 loop reads CASRQTALDTEAFF. The CDR3 DNA reads as TGTGCCAGCAGACAAACAGCTTTGGACACTGAAGCTTTCTTT.

The chain is built from TRBV5-4 and TRBJ2-1, with TRBD2 identical over 7 bases. The CDR3 totals 14 residues. The trim removed 4 bases at V and 6 bases at J, leaving 7 bases unmatched. Germline loops: CDR1 SGHNT, CDR2 YYREEE (reference sequence). CDR3 residues: CASSTQIAGNEQFF. The DNA for the CDR3 is TGTGCCAGCAGCACTCAAATAGCGGGCAATGAGCAGTTCTTC.

The chain recombines TRBV9 with TRBJ2-6; D is perhaps TRBD2 (6 bases). V was trimmed by 3 bases and J by 0 bases, leaving 13 bases between them. CDR3 length equals 17 residues. Germline assignment: CDR1 SGDLS and CDR2 YYNGEE. The CDR3 loop is CASSAGLSISGANVLTF. Here the CDR3 DNA reads TGTGCCAGCAGCGCGGGACTGTCCATCTCTGGGGCCAACGTCCTGACTTTC.

This rearrangement joins TRBV6-5 to TRBJ2-1; TRBD2 agrees at 14 bases. The V segment lost 10 bases and the J segment 5 bases; nucleotides outside the gene matches: 7. The CDR3 sequence is 15 residues long. CDR1 and CDR2 from the germline V gene are MNHEY and SVGAGI. CDR3 region: CAIWTSGGPNNEQFF. DNA of the CDR3: TGTGCCATCTGGACTAGCGGGGGGCCGAACAATGAGCAGTTCTTC.

This clone has a handful of counts. The V call is TRBV6-6, the J call TRBJ2-2; 8 bases map to TRBD1. The CDR3 sequence is 17 residues long. Germline-derived CDR1 and CDR2 are MNHNY and SVGAGI (reference sequence). With V trimmed by 5 bases and J by 8 bases, 16 bases remained unmatched. The CDR3 DNA is TGTGCCAGCAGTCCACTCCCGGGACAGGTTCAAGGGGGGGAGCTGTTTTTT. As protein: CASSPLPGQVQGGELFF.

This chain joins TRBV5-1 and TRBJ2-3; tentative D call: TRBD2 (6 bases). Germline V gene data show CDR1 as SGHRS and CDR2 as YFSETQ. V dropped 0 bases and J dropped 6 bases, with 17 bases sitting between them. The CDR3 has 16 residues. This chain's CDR3 is CASSLDGAERVDTQYF. The DNA for the CDR3 is TGCGCCAGCAGCTTGGATGGGGCAGAGCGGGTCGATACGCAGTATTTT.

The CDR3 DNA reads as TGTGCCACCAGCCCGGCAGGAGGTATCTACGAGCAGTACTTC. Translated: CATSPAGGIYEQYF. The genes are TRBV24-1 and TRBJ2-7; tentatively, D is TRBD2 (5 bases). This CDR3 is built from 14 residues. Trimming left V 7 bases short and J 3 bases short, with 15 bases between. Germline-derived CDR1 and CDR2 are KGHDR and SFDVKD.

The chain joins TRBV11-1 to TRBJ1-1; TRBD1 matches 7 bases. Per the germline V gene, CDR1 is SGHAT and CDR2 is FQDESV (reference sequence). The CDR3 is 16 residues long. The ends lost 2 bases at V and 2 bases at J; junction bases unmatched: 8. CDR3 residues: CASSLRTGLGNTEAFF. Here the CDR3 DNA reads TGTGCCAGCAGCTTACGGACAGGATTGGGCAACACTGAAGCTTTCTTT.

CDR3 amino acids: CASSTLDRANGYTF. DNA for the CDR3: TGTGCCAGTAGTACCTTAGACAGGGCCAATGGCTACACCTTC. The chain combines TRBV19 with TRBJ1-2; TRBD1 aligns across 7 bases. The ends lost 4 bases at V and 6 bases at J; junction bases unmatched: 8. Germline V CDR1 and CDR2: LNHDA, SQIVND (reference sequence). CDR3 size: 14 residues.

The genes are TRBV11-2 and TRBJ2-1, with D perhaps TRBD1 (6 bases). The CDR3 covers 14 residues. CDR1 and CDR2 from the germline V gene are SGHAT and FQNNGV. V was trimmed by 8 bases and J by 3 bases, leaving 14 bases between them. CDR3 region: CASGGQWGYNEQFF. The CDR3 bases are TGTGCCAGCGGGGGCCAGTGGGGCTACAATGAGCAGTTCTTC. The full variable domain, its missing parts supplied by reference TRBV11-2 and TRBJ2-1, is EAGVAQSPRYKIIEKRQSVAFWCNPISGHATLYWYQQILGQGPKLLIQFQNNGVVDDSQLPKDRFSAERLKGVDSTLKIQPAKLEDSAVYLCASGGQWGYNEQFFGPGTRLTVL.

The rearrangement links TRBV19 to TRBJ1-1; D is unresolved. Germline V gene lookup returns CDR1 LNHDA and CDR2 SQIVND (reference sequence). This CDR3 has 16 residues. The germline V and J ends were trimmed by 5 bases and 4 bases, with 20 bases remaining between them. For the CDR3, the DNA is TGTGCCAGTAGTCCCCAGAAAAGCTGGGCGCCCACTGAAGCTTTCTTT. Encoded protein: CASSPQKSWAPTEAFF. Full variable domain (rest looked up from reference TRBV19 and TRBJ1-1): DGGITQSPKYLFRKEGQNVTLSCEQNLNHDAMYWYRQDPGQGLRLIYYSQIVNDFQKGDIAEGYSVSREKKESFPLTVTSAQKNPTAFYLCASSPQKSWAPTEAFFGQGTRLTVV.

V and J are TRBV7-2 and TRBJ2-1; 10 bases are a match to TRBD2. Germline CDR1 reads SGHTA; CDR2 reads FQGNSA. V shed 3 bases and J 2 bases; nucleotides not matched to a gene: 1. The CDR3 loop spans 15 amino acids. CDR3 in DNA: TGTGCCAGCAGCTTCAGCGGGGGGGCCTACAATGAGCAGTTCTTC. Translation gives CASSFSGGAYNEQFF.

This chain uses TRBV2 with TRBJ2-7; D is possibly TRBD2 (7 bases). V was pared by 6 bases and J by 0 bases, with 21 bases between. This CDR3 spans 17 amino acids. The germline CDR1 and CDR2 sequences are SNHLY and FYNNEI. The CDR3 DNA reads as TGTGCCAGCAGGGGAGGGGGTGGCCGGGGACACTCCTACGAGCAGTACTTC. Translation gives CASRGGGGRGHSYEQYF.

V usage is TRBV6-5 and J usage is TRBJ1-6; D call uncertain. Germline assignment: CDR1 MNHEY and CDR2 SVGAGI. With 2 bases removed from V and 1 base from J, the gap between germline ends came to 9 bases. CDR3 size: 16 residues. The CDR3 here is CASSYQVRSYNSPLHF. DNA for the CDR3: TGTGCCAGCAGTTACCAAGTGAGGTCCTATAATTCACCCCTCCACTTT.

The chain uses TRBV7-8 and TRBJ1-5; perhaps TRBD1 as D (6 bases). The V and J ends lost 0 bases and 2 bases respectively, with 8 bases between them. Looked up from germline, CDR1 is SGHVS and CDR2 is FQNEAQ. This CDR3 contains 15 residues. CDR3 sequence reads: CASSLARGGNQPQHF. The CDR3 DNA sequence: TGTGCCAGCAGCTTAGCCAGGGGTGGCAATCAGCCCCAGCATTTT.

The chain carries TRBV11-2 and TRBJ2-1, with 7 nucleotides matching TRBD1. With V trimmed by 5 bases and J by 3 bases, 13 bases remained unmatched. The CDR3 covers 17 residues. CDR1 SGHAT and CDR2 FQNNGV come from the germline V gene. DNA for the CDR3: TGTGCCAGCAGCCCGTGGACCCTTGGGACAGACTACAATGAGCAGTTCTTC. Translated, it gives CASSPWTLGTDYNEQFF. Filled out from reference TRBV11-2 and TRBJ2-1, the complete variable domain reads EAGVAQSPRYKIIEKRQSVAFWCNPISGHATLYWYQQILGQGPKLLIQFQNNGVVDDSQLPKDRFSAERLKGVDSTLKIQPAKLEDSAVYLCASSPWTLGTDYNEQFFGPGTRLTVL.

The rearrangement joins TRBV2 to TRBJ1-5, with a tentative D call TRBD1 (6 bases). CDR3 size: 15 residues. Germline V CDR1 and CDR2: SNHLY, FYNNEI. Trimming left V 2 bases short and J 4 bases short, with 12 bases between. Here the CDR3 reads CASSEQAGANQPQHF. As DNA, the CDR3 is TGTGCCAGCAGTGAACAGGCAGGGGCAAATCAGCCCCAGCATTTT.

V usage is TRBV19 and J usage is TRBJ2-1; the D gene is possibly TRBD2 (6 bases). Germline V gene lookup returns CDR1 LNHDA and CDR2 SQIVND (reference sequence). The V end lost 6 bases, the J end lost 5 bases, and 20 bases lay between the germline ends. The CDR3 is made up of 16 amino acids. CDR3 in DNA: TGTGCCAGTAGCGTTTACGTGGGGAGGATAGACAATGAGCAGTTCTTC. Its translation: CASSVYVGRIDNEQFF.

As concerns this clone: The identical CDR3 is also encoded by other nucleotide sequences in the sample. The V gene is TRBV19, the J gene TRBJ2-7, with 10 bases matching TRBD2. V shed 3 bases and J 3 bases; nucleotides not matched to a gene: 5. CDR3 size: 15 residues. Germline CDR1 and CDR2: LNHDA and SQIVND (reference sequence). CDR3 DNA sequence: TGTGCCAGTAGTATCGGTCTAGCGGGGGTCTACGAGCAGTACTTC. Protein: CASSIGLAGVYEQYF.

The CDR3 DNA reads TGTGCCAGCGCTCGGACAGGGAAGGATGAGCAGTTCTTC. Protein product: CASARTGKDEQFF. The V and J genes are TRBV6-5 and TRBJ2-1, with TRBD1 identical over 8 bases. CDR1 is MNHEY, CDR2 SVGAGI, per germline. The CDR3 is 13 amino acids. Trimming at V came to 8 bases and at J to 8 bases, leaving 8 bases not matched to a gene.